This T cell receptor beta chain was recovered during a study of shared clonotypes between healthy human individuals. For the study at large: CD8 memory received one plate per donor, CD8 naive two, CD4 memory three and CD4 naive three.

Several immunoSEQ plates received, in even portions, the genomic DNA of each subset. Clones were sequenced by immunoSEQ multiplex PCR, and TCRdb holds only the in-frame ones, with some missing. The table lists roughly 600,000 clones, roughly 98% of them singletons, with 0.3% in the top ten. The V gene's germline CDR1 is MNHEY and CDR2 SMNVEV (reference sequence). This CDR3 spans 17 amino acids. With 5 bases clipped from V and 3 bases from J, the junction kept 16 bases outside the gene matches. As defined, naive CD8 cells were CD45RO-negative and positively selected for CCR7, with terminally differentiated effector memory CD45RA+ cells excluded.

This receptor was obtained from a man aged 25-45 years in good health. Sequenced input: naive CD8+ T cells sorted from blood. V usage is TRBV27 and J usage is TRBJ2-7, with TRBD2 matching 7 bases. The CDR3 DNA is TGTGCCAGCAGTATTGTTGGGGGTGGGACTACCCTCTACGAGCAGTACTTC. Encoded protein: CASSIVGGGTTLYEQYF.